The source of this TCR beta chain is a study of T cell responses to AZD1222 COVID-19 vaccine (dated by TCRdb to 2020 to 2022). Some background on the complete study: AZD1222 recipients with second doses at about 4 weeks or about 12 weeks were pooled, because spike-specific TCR depth and breadth did not differ between schedules. A total of approximately 240 trial participants underwent TCR sequencing, of whom roughly 210 had received two doses of AZD1222 and about 26 had received two doses of the MenACWY control vaccine. Trial participants were enrolled by age into subgroups of 18-55, 56-69 and 70-plus years, and 148, 28 and 57 TCR-sequenced participants, respectively, were included in these subgroups. The paper as a whole reports these results and caveats: Only five to seven AZD1222 recipients were SARS-CoV-2 seropositive at baseline, limiting conclusions about previously exposed vaccinees. Because no samples from the day 14 peak response were available, repertoires could be characterized only after the peak T cell response. Most participants were white British and females outnumbered males, and the authors suggested that clonal diversity may have been underestimated. The whole spike protein was spanned by vaccine-associated CD4 TCRs, and dominant responses were seen in regions 160-218 and 743-854. Reportedly, close to half of the unique spike-specific TCRs recognized epitopes lying outside the regions that are mutated in the B.1.351 and B.1.1.7 variants. After two AZD1222 doses, spike-specific TCR breadth and depth were significantly higher than at day 0 and than in MenACWY recipients. In the small 56-69-year group, the increase in depth fell short of significance, most likely because of low power.

Taken from the germline V gene, the CDR1 and CDR2 loops are SGHTA and FQGNSA. The CDR3, from cysteine to phenylalanine, totals 16 residues. Of all the DNA, just the CDR3 is kept, 48 bases in frame from base 1. V sheds 2 bases and J sheds 5 bases, leaving 15 bases between their ends. To note about this clone: Its antigen target is currently unknown. Base qualities were left out, and no much larger clone turns up one base away.

The CDR3 regions of human TCRbeta chains were subjected to immunosequencing. Per the original workflow: Repertoire TCRs were matched against a reference library of SARS-CoV-2-specific TCRs generated with the MIRA antigen-specificity platform. Breadth meant the fraction of unique TCRs that were SARS-CoV-2-associated, whereas depth meant the fraction of total T cells that were SARS-CoV-2-associated. Using the MIRA data, each spike-specific TCR was mapped to the spike region that the TCR reacts to and placed in a CD4 or CD8 class. Log10-transformed breadth and depth values were compared by one-way ANOVA with Sidak's multiple comparisons tests. TCRdb took over this immuneACCESS table, retaining in-frame rearrangements with V and J assigned. Such tables are incomplete; in checked studies, under half of the missing clones stem from an unresolved V gene, and the remainder is unexplained. V and J calls and clone size come straight from that table; D and trimming were deduced from the DNA. In all, the sample holds some 120,000 clones, and 85% to 90% of those were seen once. Less than 30% of the sample is taken by the ten largest.

What the time point label conveys for this sample: baseline before first vaccination. Vaccinee samples came from UK trials COV001 and COV002, including a single-blind randomized controlled phase 2/3 trial of AZD1222 (ChAdOx1 nCoV-19) in healthy adults. Trial participant PBMC samples were collected at day 0 and day 28 after the second dose for TCRbeta chain sequencing. This clonotype was obtained from an adult in good health. The specimen was peripheral blood, collected on day 0 of AZD1222 vaccination. The sequence joins TRBV7-2 to TRBJ2-2; the D gene cannot be resolved reliably. The encoded CDR3 is CASSLFGVDETGELFF. The DNA sequence follows: TGTGCCAGCAGCTTATTTGGAGTAGACGAAACCGGGGAGCTGTTTTTT.